The 20 T cell receptor beta chains below were found in one sample sequenced in a study of PD-L1 blockade in urothelial cancer. Noted time point: peripheral blood 6 weeks after treatment start. Sequenced by immunoSEQ multiplex PCR; TCRdb stores in-frame clones only, minus some. Of about 40,000 clones listed, roughly 84% are singletons. Sequencing used PBMCs, obtained around atezolizumab (anti-PD-L1) treatment. The receptors were gathered from a man aged 35 to 55 with urothelial cancer.

The V and J genes are TRBV5-4 and TRBJ2-3, with a weak D call TRBD2 (8 bases). CDR1 SGHNT and CDR2 YYREEE come from the germline V gene (reference sequence). The germline V and J ends were trimmed by 0 bases and 1 base, with 12 bases remaining between them. CDR3 size: 16 residues. The CDR3 DNA follows: TGTGCCAGCAGCTTGGCGGGAGGGGGCGGCACAGATACGCAGTATTTT. Encoded protein: CASSLAGGGGTDTQYF.

V is TRBV27 and J is TRBJ2-7, with D unclear. V was trimmed by 3 bases and J by 2 bases, leaving 8 bases between them. The length of the CDR3 is 13 residues. CDR1 and CDR2 (germline): MNHEY, SMNVEV (reference sequence). The CDR3 coding sequence is TGTGCCAGCAGTTTCACAATCCCCTACGAGCAGTACTTC. As protein: CASSFTIPYEQYF.

This chain joins TRBV18 and TRBJ2-1; 12 bases align to TRBD1. The length of the CDR3 is 15 residues. The V and J ends lost 6 bases and 2 bases, in that order; junction bases with no gene match: 2. The germline V gene has CDR1 KGHSH and CDR2 LQKENI. The CDR3 nucleotides read TGTGCCAGCTCTGGGACAGGGGGCCCCTACAATGAGCAGTTCTTC. It specifies CASSGTGGPYNEQFF.

This CDR3 reads CASSSGQDRGQVQYF. The CDR3 nucleotides read TGTGCCAGCAGCTCGGGCCAGGACAGGGGGCAGGTGCAGTACTTC. The V gene is TRBV7-9, the J gene TRBJ2-7; 11 bases match TRBD1. The ends lost 4 bases at V and 9 bases at J; junction bases unmatched: 11. This CDR3 has 15 residues. CDR1 and CDR2 (germline): SEHNR, FQNEAQ (reference sequence). Variable domain in full (rest from reference TRBV7-9 and TRBJ2-7): DTGVSQNPRHKITKRGQNVTFRCDPISEHNRLYWYRQTLGQGPEFLTYFQNEAQLEKSRLLSDRFSAERPKGSFSTLEIQRTEQGDSAMYLCASSSGQDRGQVQYFGPGTRLTVT.

This chain links TRBV10-3 with TRBJ1-2, with D maybe TRBD1 (5 bases). V gave up 6 bases and J gave up 6 bases, with 14 bases separating them. The CDR3 is 13 residues long. The germline CDR1 and CDR2 sequences are ENHRY and SYGVKD. The CDR3 is CAISPPGKDGYTF. The CDR3 nucleotides are TGTGCCATCAGCCCACCAGGGAAGGATGGCTACACCTTC.

The CDR3 loop is CASSFGGAYIQYF. The CDR3 DNA reads as TGTGCCAGCAGTTTCGGGGGGGCGTACATTCAGTACTTC. The chain is built from TRBV28 and TRBJ2-4; 8 positions match TRBD2. The V and J ends lost 3 bases and 8 bases, in that order; junction bases with no gene match: 3. The CDR3 length is 13 residues. Germline V CDR1 and CDR2: MDHEN, SYDVKM. Full variable domain (rest looked up from reference TRBV28 and TRBJ2-4): DVKVTQSSRYLVKRTGEKVFLECVQDMDHENMFWYRQDPGLGLRLIYFSYDVKMKEKGDIPEGYSVSREKKERFSLILESASTNQTSMYLCASSFGGAYIQYFGAGTRLSVL.

This clone was seen a few times. V gene TRBV5-1 combines with J gene TRBJ2-7; D gene unclear. Germline loops: CDR1 SGHRS, CDR2 YFSETQ. The CDR3 spans 14 residues. The V gene lost 0 bases and the J gene lost 2 bases, with 9 bases spanning the gap. CDR3 region: CASSLVVLPYEQYF. The CDR3, as DNA: TGCGCCAGCAGCTTGGTCGTACTCCCCTACGAGCAGTACTTC.

V is TRBV5-1 and J is TRBJ2-7; 7 nucleotides align to TRBD2. V was clipped by 2 bases and J by 7 bases; unmatched bases: 15. Germline-derived CDR1 and CDR2 are SGHRS and YFSETQ. This CDR3 has 16 residues. The chain's CDR3 is CASSFETSPPMGEQYF. The CDR3 nucleotides are TGCGCCAGCAGCTTCGAGACTAGCCCGCCCATGGGGGAGCAGTACTTC.

This clone has just one count. The genes are TRBV5-5 and TRBJ2-7; D gene uncertain. The V end was cut by 1 base, the J end by 2 bases, with 10 bases between. CDR3 length: 14 amino acids. CDR1 is SGHKS, CDR2 YYEKEE, per germline (reference sequence). Here the CDR3 DNA reads TGTGCCAGCAGCTTGTATACCTCGGCCTACGAGCAGTACTTC. Encoded protein: CASSLYTSAYEQYF.

V gene TRBV27 combines with J gene TRBJ2-7; 7 bases match TRBD2. Per germline, CDR1 MNHEY and CDR2 SMNVEV (reference sequence). The J segment lost 0 bases and the V segment lost 2 bases, leaving 1 base of the junction unmatched. The CDR3 runs 14 residues. The CDR3 nucleotides are TGTGCCAGCAGTTTAGCGGGAGCCTCCTACGAGCAGTACTTC. Translating gives CASSLAGASYEQYF.

This clone was observed a single time. This sequence joins TRBV23-1 and TRBJ2-5, with a weak D call TRBD2 (6 bases). TRBV23-1 is given ORF status, its function remaining uncertain. CDR3 length: 18 residues. The V end was cut by 4 bases, the J end by 1 base, with 22 bases between. As DNA, the CDR3 is TGCGCCAGCAGTCGCCAGCTCTTTCGACGGGGGACCCAAGAGACCCAGTACTTC. Its protein is CASSRQLFRRGTQETQYF.

The chain is built from TRBV6-6 and TRBJ1-2; D might be TRBD1 (6 bases). The V and J ends lost 6 bases and 0 bases respectively, with 14 bases between them. This CDR3 is built from 15 residues. CDR1 and CDR2 (germline): MNHNY, SVGAGI (reference sequence). The CDR3 is CASSLTGLTNYGYTF. The DNA for the CDR3 is TGTGCCAGCAGCCTTACAGGGCTAACTAACTATGGCTACACCTTC.

The chain has TRBV29-1 and TRBJ2-7; 9 nucleotides align to TRBD1. CDR3 length: 12 amino acids. V shed 6 bases and J 7 bases; nucleotides not matched to a gene: 7. Germline values: CDR1 SQVTM, CDR2 ANQGSEA. The CDR3 sequence: CSVRTGGGEQYF. In nucleotides, the CDR3 is TGCAGCGTCCGTACAGGGGGCGGGGAGCAGTACTTC.

CDR3 in DNA: TGTGCCAGCAGCCCTGGACAGGGGCCTTACACCGGGGAGCTGTTTTTT. The encoded protein is CASSPGQGPYTGELFF. This chain joins TRBV7-8 and TRBJ2-2; TRBD1 aligns across 9 bases. From germline, CDR1 is SGHVS and CDR2 FQNEAQ. V dropped 5 bases and J dropped 3; count of bases not matched to a gene: 7. CDR3 length: 16 amino acids.

V usage is TRBV7-8 and J usage is TRBJ2-1; TRBD2 matches at 9 bases. The CDR3 is 15 amino acids. CDR1 is SGHVS and CDR2 is FQNEAQ in the germline V gene. J lost 7 bases, V lost 5 bases, and 9 bases had no gene match. CDR3 nucleotide sequence: TGTGCCAGCAGCCCTATAGCGGGAGCGTGGAATGAGCAGTTCTTC. This encodes CASSPIAGAWNEQFF.

The genes are TRBV2 and TRBJ1-5, with unresolved D. Germline V CDR1 and CDR2: SNHLY, FYNNEI. The CDR3 has 13 residues. Trimming left V 6 bases short and J 5 bases short, with 11 bases between. CDR3 nucleotides: TGTGCCAGCAGGGGCACAGTGTATCAGCCCCAGCATTTT. Its protein is CASRGTVYQPQHF.

V gene TRBV30 combines with J gene TRBJ2-4, with TRBD1 matching 8 bases. Germline CDR1 GTSNPN, CDR2 SVGIG (reference sequence). This CDR3 is 13 amino acids long. The junction had 11 bases not matched to a gene; V was cut back by 4 bases and J by 12 bases. Here the CDR3 DNA reads TGTGCCTGGAAATCCCAGGACAGGGACTCTCAGTACTTC. It codes for CAWKSQDRDSQYF.

The chain joins TRBV28 to TRBJ2-7, with a possible D match to TRBD1 (5 bases). The CDR3 loop spans 14 amino acids. Germline V gene data show CDR1 as MDHEN and CDR2 as SYDVKM. V was pared by 5 bases and J by 1 base, with 12 bases between. The CDR3 reads CASSTPDSSYEQYF. For the CDR3, the DNA is TGTGCCAGCAGTACTCCCGACAGTTCCTACGAGCAGTACTTC.

The gene calls are TRBV7-9 and TRBJ2-7; weak D call: TRBD2 (5 bases). This CDR3 region has 12 residues. Germline V gene sequence: CDR1 SEHNR, CDR2 FQNEAQ (reference sequence). V lost 5 bases, J lost 4 bases, and 9 bases lay in between. The CDR3: CASSPSGYEQYF. CDR3 bases: TGTGCCAGCAGCCCCTCGGGGTACGAGCAGTACTTC. The complete variable domain, with remaining parts taken from reference TRBV7-9 and TRBJ2-7, reads DTGVSQNPRHKITKRGQNVTFRCDPISEHNRLYWYRQTLGQGPEFLTYFQNEAQLEKSRLLSDRFSAERPKGSFSTLEIQRTEQGDSAMYLCASSPSGYEQYFGPGTRLTVT.

The sample holds one count of this clone. The chain employs TRBV6-6 and TRBJ2-7; perhaps TRBD1 as D (6 bases). Looked up from germline, CDR1 is MNHNY and CDR2 is SVGAGI (reference sequence). V shed 6 bases and J shed 7 bases, with 13 bases lying between them. CDR3 length equals 12 residues. CDR3 region: CASSRVQGEQYF. The CDR3 DNA sequence: TGTGCCAGCAGCCGAGTTCAGGGGGAGCAGTACTTC.